The TCR beta chain described here comes from a study of blood T cell repertoires in COVID-19. Individuals aged 18 to 89 years were recruited from approximately 22 US areas. Participant reports of clinical history set cohort assignment. What the recovered Cohort 3 donors had was two negative PCRs, clearance, or symptom resolution. Per the original data handling: Researchers report that nucleated cell counts were estimated from reference gene primer amplification. Assay: immunoSEQ multiplex PCR; the TCRdb copy retains only in-frame clones and omits some. From that table come the V and J calls and clone size; the DNA was used to work out D and trimming. The sample lists approximately 150,000 clones; roughly 80% were seen once. Trimming pared 6 bases from V and 2 bases from J, leaving 11 bases between. CDR1 is MNHEY and CDR2 is SVGAGI in the germline V gene. CDR3 length: 14 amino acids.

The sequence derives from a woman between 40 and 55 years old who had recovered from COVID-19. Sequenced sample: PBMCs or T cells enriched from blood (not recorded which). This sequence joins TRBV6-5 and TRBJ1-5; the D gene is possibly TRBD1 (6 bases). The CDR3 coding sequence is TGTGCCAGCAGCCCCAGGGGCGGCAATCAGCCCCAGCATTTT. Translating gives CASSPRGGNQPQHF.